This TCR beta chain stems from a study of blood T cells in healthy people across ages (dated by TCRdb to 2015 to 2017). With respect to the entire study: In model experiments, roughly one uniquely barcoded TCR beta cDNA molecule per two T cells was captured by template switching. To track age-related changes in TCR beta repertoire diversity, the study relied on deep sequencing normalized with unique cDNA molecular identifiers. The donors were divided into four age groups: young (average roughly 17 years), middle-aged (about 41), aged (around 59) and long-lived (about 90). To avoid experimental bias, donors of different ages were spread randomly across the sequencing lanes. The study analyzed two additional independent replicas of 1 million unique cDNA reads from the same blood draw for two donors, one aged 18 to 29 and one aged 80 or older.

Donors were 30 to 45 systemically healthy Caucasian individuals from Russia aged roughly 6 to 90 years. Approximately 9.3 milliliters of peripheral blood were collected from each donor into EDTA-treated Vacutainer tubes. Ficoll-Paque density-gradient centrifugation was used to isolate PBMCs, with at least 7 million obtained per sample. Total RNA, at least 6 micrograms per sample, was extracted from PBMCs with Trizol reagent. Naive CD45RAhigh/CD27high T cell percentages were measured by flow cytometry on a PBMC aliquot from every donor. The library was generated by 5' RACE. This sample was sequenced with an Illumina HiSeq 2500. A second roughly 6 to 12 cycle PCR used a sample-barcoded 5' primer and a J-beta primer mix. A unique molecular identifier was introduced onto each TCR beta cDNA molecule by a template-switch 5' adaptor carrying 12 random nucleotides. Each sample yielded at least 3 million CDR3-containing paired-end reads. The Mint cDNA synthesis kit, primed by a TRBC-specific oligonucleotide, was used to synthesize first-strand cDNA from all RNA. After uracil-DNA glycosylase treatment, a first 18-cycle PCR used universal primers M1SS and BC2_uni_R on all cDNA. The original pipeline was this. For normalization, 1 million high-quality reads were randomly selected from each sample, with every read carrying a distinct molecular identifier. Instead of being binned into consensus sequences, reads that shared molecular identifiers were thrown out. MiTCR, with a Q25 quality threshold and the strictest error-elimination algorithm, was used for CDR3 identification, clonotype clustering and error correction. A nonparametric unseen species model with Euler transformation was used to estimate lower-bound total TCR beta diversity. The public reads were reanalyzed by TCRdb: fastp trimming at Q25, MiXCR alignment, in-frame beta chains only. All rows with the same CDR3 protein become a single entry with the most common DNA and genes. TCRdb's processing, not the study's, gives the V and J calls here. This sample is represented by about 1,500,000 distinct CDR3 sequences; 28% of them were singletons. The ten most abundant clones make up approximately 7.7% of the sample.

This clonotype was counted a few times. The specificity of this receptor is unknown. One base away there is no much larger clone; base qualities are not given. Paper-wide results and their limitations: As age increased, observed TCR beta diversity per million T cells dropped in a roughly linear way, and a significant reduction was already evident by age 40. Estimates of total diversity based on one million sequenced T cells were considered lower bounds and underestimates. There was a strong correlation between observed TCR beta diversity and the percentage of naive T cells measured by flow cytometry. Donor CMV infection status was unknown, potentially confounding age-related changes in expanded clonotypes. Compared with the aged group, more naive CD4+ T cells, fewer expanded clones and increased TCR diversity were shown by the long-lived group, suggesting age selection. Bulk unsorted PBMC profiling prevented conclusive comparison of naive and antigen-experienced compartments.

Via the germline V gene, CDR1 is SGHAT and CDR2 FQNNGV. Ends trimmed: V by 0 bases, J by 3 bases; bases unmatched to a gene: 7. CDR3 length: 17 amino acids, cysteine to phenylalanine. The only DNA kept is the CDR3, 51 bases in frame from the first base. Sequencing was carried out using blood. The chain is assembled from TRBV11-2 and TRBJ2-3, and 9 junction bases match TRBD1. The origin of this receptor is a woman aged 30 to 39 in good health. This receptor has the CDR3 CASSLEFWTGETDTQYF. The DNA is as follows: TGTGCCAGCAGCTTAGAATTTTGGACAGGGGAAACAGATACGCAGTATTTT.